Shown below are 11 T cell receptor beta chains from a single sample sequenced in a study of metastatic and nonmetastatic thyroid tumors. Thyroid surgery had not been preceded by any treatment in any patient. TCRdb re-processed the PCR reads through MiXCR. The repertoire holds about 60,000 clones, with around 16% as singletons. Specimen: blood. The receptors were gathered from a male donor with papillary thyroid cancer or a benign thyroid nodule (not recorded which). Some clones in this sample may be carry-over from other donors' samples.

This clone was recorded at least ten times. The chain carries TRBV19 and TRBJ2-1; 10 bases line up with TRBD1. Germline lookup yields CDR1 LNHDA and CDR2 SQIVND (reference sequence). This CDR3 is 16 amino acids long. The junction had 9 bases not matched to a gene; V was cut back by 4 bases and J by 6 bases. CDR3 sequence reads: CASSTSGTGAVNEQFF. CDR3 nucleotide sequence: TGTGCCAGTAGTACCTCCGGGACAGGGGCGGTCAATGAGCAGTTCTTC.

The sample holds many counts of this clone. The rearrangement links TRBV20-1 to TRBJ1-6, with 10 bases identical to TRBD1. The ends lost 3 bases at V and 7 bases at J; junction bases unmatched: 6. The CDR3 runs 15 residues. Germline V lookup: CDR1 DFQATT, CDR2 SNEGSKA (reference sequence). For the CDR3, the DNA is TGCAGTGCTAGGGGGACAGGGGTGTGGAATTCACCCCTCCACTTT. Amino acids: CSARGTGVWNSPLHF.

This clone was observed many times. The chain joins TRBV9 to TRBJ2-7; 8 bases are shared with TRBD2. J lost 0 bases, V lost 2 bases, and 4 bases had no gene match. Per the germline V gene, CDR1 is SGDLS and CDR2 is YYNGEE. The CDR3 spans 15 residues. Here the CDR3 DNA reads TGTGCCAGCAGCGTCTCCGGGACTAGCTCCTACGAGCAGTACTTC. Amino acids: CASSVSGTSSYEQYF.

This clone has at least ten counts. As DNA, the CDR3 is TGTGCCAGCGTACTACATAGCGGGATTGGCTACGAGCAGTACGTC. This translates into CASVLHSGIGYEQYV. The chain links TRBV7-9 to TRBJ2-7; 8 bases agree with TRBD2. Germline V gene lookup returns CDR1 SEHNR and CDR2 FQNEAQ (reference sequence). The length of the CDR3 is 15 residues. Unmatched junction bases numbered 12, after V lost 8 bases and J lost 3 bases.

This clone was observed at least ten times. J is TRBJ2-5 and V is TRBV10-3, with 8 positions matching TRBD1. In germline, CDR1 is ENHRY, CDR2 SYGVKD. V dropped 2 bases and J dropped 7; count of bases not matched to a gene: 9. The CDR3 sequence is 15 residues long. The CDR3 sequence: CAISEEGQAEGTQYF. CDR3 nucleotides: TGTGCCATCAGTGAGGAGGGACAGGCGGAGGGGACCCAGTACTTC.

This clone has a count of ten or more. The gene calls are TRBV10-1 and TRBJ2-5; tentative D call: TRBD2 (6 bases). The CDR3 runs to 14 residues. CDR1 and CDR2 (germline): WNHNN, SYGVQD (reference sequence). CDR3 sequence (DNA): TGCGCTGAATCGGGGGAGAGGGGCCAAGAGACCCAGTACTTC. Translation: CAESGERGQETQYF.

This clone showed up many times. The chain is built from TRBV12-3 or TRBV12-4 and TRBJ1-2; D uncertain. Trimming took 6 bases from V and 0 from J, leaving 8 bases between them. The CDR3 is 13 residues long. The CDR3 here is CASSRFANYGYTF. DNA of the CDR3: TGTGCCAGCAGCCGTTTTGCTAACTATGGCTACACCTTC.

This clone occurred a few times. A clone one base away is much larger, so this may be a read error. V is TRBV24-1 and J is TRBJ2-1; possibly TRBD2 for D (6 bases). Germline values: CDR1 KGHDR, CDR2 SFDVKD. CDR3 length: 12 residues. CDR3: CATGRGDNERFF. The CDR3 nucleotides read TGTGCCACCGGGCGGGGCGACAATGAGCGGTTCTTC.

This clone was seen ten or more times. The chain couples TRBV19 to TRBJ1-6; tentative D call: TRBD1 (5 bases). CDR3 length: 14 residues. V lost 5 bases and J 6 bases, leaving 11 bases between the germline ends. Germline values: CDR1 LNHDA, CDR2 SQIVND (reference sequence). CDR3: CASSFRQGNSPLHF. The CDR3 DNA sequence: TGTGCCAGTAGTTTCCGGCAGGGTAATTCACCCCTCCACTTT.

The rearrangement joins TRBV11-2 to TRBJ2-1; D might be TRBD2 (6 bases). Trimming took 3 bases from V and 7 from J, leaving 22 bases between them. CDR3 length equals 17 residues. Looked up from germline, CDR1 is SGHAT and CDR2 is FQNNGV. The CDR3 loop is CASSFNGARGRRNEQFF. The CDR3 DNA reads as TGTGCCAGCAGCTTCAATGGGGCTCGTGGGAGGAGAAATGAGCAGTTCTTC.

The sample holds many counts of this clone. The V call is TRBV12-3 or TRBV12-4, the J call TRBJ1-1; D is unresolved. V was cut by 10 bases and J by 4 bases, with 13 bases left in between. This CDR3 is built from 12 residues. The chain's CDR3 is CATTKVGTEAFF. DNA of the CDR3: TGTGCCACTACGAAGGTTGGCACTGAAGCTTTCTTT.